One sample yielded the 22 T cell receptor beta chains listed below, sequenced in a study of control samples from healthy donors and cancer patients. The table came from immunoSEQ multiplex PCR; TCRdb's copy has only in-frame clones and leaves some out. The sample holds approximately 120,000 clones, about 88% seen once. Material for sequencing was blood. These receptors originate from a man between 18 and 35 years old in good health.

The chain employs TRBV12-3 or TRBV12-4 and TRBJ1-5; the D is unclear. The CDR3 consists of 13 residues. Trimming removed 2 bases at V and 4 bases at J, with 6 bases between. The CDR3 reads CASSLQRNQPQHF. CDR3 bases: TGTGCCAGCAGTTTACAGAGAAATCAGCCCCAGCATTTT.

This sequence joins TRBV19 and TRBJ1-1, with 9 bases fitting TRBD1. V dropped 6 bases and J dropped 0; count of bases not matched to a gene: 8. The CDR3 runs to 16 residues. CDR1 is LNHDA, CDR2 SQIVND, per germline (reference sequence). DNA for the CDR3: TGTGCCAGTAGGGTCGGGACAGGGTTCATGAACACTGAAGCTTTCTTT. It encodes CASRVGTGFMNTEAFF. Combining the CDR3 with reference TRBV19 and TRBJ1-1 gives the whole variable domain DGGITQSPKYLFRKEGQNVTLSCEQNLNHDAMYWYRQDPGQGLRLIYYSQIVNDFQKGDIAEGYSVSREKKESFPLTVTSAQKNPTAFYLCASRVGTGFMNTEAFFGQGTRLTVV.

V and J are TRBV6-2 or TRBV6-3 and TRBJ2-5, with 9 bases lining up with TRBD1. CDR3 size: 13 residues. V lost 6 bases and J lost 5; bases outside the gene matches: 4. Germline CDR1 reads MNHEY; CDR2 reads SVGEGT. CDR3 sequence reads: CASSGQGSETQYF. CDR3 coding DNA: TGTGCCAGCAGCGGACAGGGGAGTGAGACCCAGTACTTC.

This rearrangement joins TRBV9 to TRBJ2-7, with 9 bases that match TRBD1. With 7 bases clipped from V and 3 bases from J, the junction kept 5 bases outside the gene matches. This CDR3 region has 13 residues. CDR1 and CDR2 (germline): SGDLS, YYNGEE. CDR3 sequence (DNA): TGTGCCAGCGGGCCGACAGGGGGCTACGAGCAGTACTTC. It yields the protein CASGPTGGYEQYF.

This chain connects TRBV3-1 (or the pseudogene TRBV3-2) to TRBJ1-2, with D maybe TRBD1 (5 bases). Germline loops: CDR1 LGHDT, CDR2 YNNKEL (reference sequence). Trimming removed 4 bases at V and 7 bases at J, with 19 bases between. CDR3 length equals 15 residues. CDR3 DNA sequence: TGTGCCAGCAGCCGCCGCCAGCAGGGTTCGAGTGGCTACACCTTC. Translating it yields CASSRRQQGSSGYTF.

The chain uses TRBV19 and TRBJ1-1; TRBD1 matches at 9 bases. From germline, CDR1 is LNHDA and CDR2 SQIVND (reference sequence). V was pared by 7 bases and J by 5 bases, with 11 bases of the junction left unmatched. The CDR3 extends over 15 amino acids. The CDR3 loop reads CASNTRGQGHTEAFF. The CDR3 DNA is TGTGCCAGTAATACCAGAGGACAGGGGCATACTGAAGCTTTCTTT.

The V call is TRBV6-5, the J call TRBJ2-4; D might be TRBD1 or TRBD2, each matching 6 bases. V dropped 6 bases and J dropped 4 bases, with 16 bases sitting between them. This CDR3 region has 15 residues. Germline loops: CDR1 MNHEY, CDR2 SVGAGI. The CDR3 is CASRVGGTLKNIQYF. The CDR3 nucleotides are TGTGCCAGCAGAGTAGGGGGGACACTGAAAAACATTCAGTACTTC.

The chain carries TRBV27 and TRBJ2-7, with a weak D call TRBD2 (6 bases). The CDR3 runs to 16 residues. In germline, CDR1 is MNHEY, CDR2 SMNVEV (reference sequence). With 2 bases removed from V and 7 bases from J, the gap between germline ends came to 21 bases. As DNA, the CDR3 is TGTGCCAGCAGTTTAGGGTACCGGGACTCCCCTAGGGAGCAGTACTTC. Translating gives CASSLGYRDSPREQYF.

CDR3 loop: CASSEGGNQPQHF. CDR3 coding DNA: TGTGCCAGCAGTGAGGGTGGGAATCAGCCCCAGCATTTT. The chain uses TRBV25-1 and TRBJ1-5, with D hard to call. The CDR3 contains 13 residues. The ends were cut back, 3 bases at V and 4 bases at J, with 7 bases in the middle. Germline V gene sequence: CDR1 MGHDK, CDR2 SYGVNS. Together with reference TRBV25-1 and TRBJ1-5, the CDR3 gives the full variable domain: EADIYQTPRYLVIGTGKKITLECSQTMGHDKMYWYQQDPGMELHLIHYSYGVNSTEKGDLSSESTVSRIRTEHFPLTLESARPSHTSQYLCASSEGGNQPQHFGDGTRLSIL.

The chain couples TRBV4-3 to TRBJ1-1; D is uncertain. Germline CDR1 and CDR2: LGHNA and YSLEER. This CDR3 has 13 amino acids. V was pared by 1 base and J by 2 bases, with 5 bases between. For the CDR3, the DNA is TGCGCCAGCAGCCAAGTACTCAACACTGAAGCTTTCTTT. Translating gives CASSQVLNTEAFF.

The chain carries TRBV28 and TRBJ1-4, with D perhaps matching TRBD1 (5 bases). CDR3 length equals 17 residues. V lost 6 bases to trimming and J lost 3 bases, with 20 bases between them. In germline, CDR1 is MDHEN, CDR2 SYDVKM. CDR3 in amino acids: CASSFPGADRPNEKLFF. The CDR3, as DNA: TGTGCCAGCAGCTTCCCCGGAGCTGACAGACCTAATGAAAAACTGTTTTTT.

The chain has TRBV14 and TRBJ1-1; D is unresolved. Trimming stripped 2 bases from V and 5 bases from J, with 15 bases between. The V gene's germline CDR1 is SGHDN and CDR2 FVKESK. This CDR3 has 15 amino acids. CDR3 DNA: TGTGCCAGCAGCCAATGGGGTTCGGGTAGGACTGAAGCTTTCTTT. It yields the protein CASSQWGSGRTEAFF.

The chain links TRBV5-6 to TRBJ1-1, with a tentative D call TRBD1 (5 bases). CDR3 length equals 15 residues. Trimming cost V 4 bases and J 2 bases, with 15 bases left between them. The germline CDR1 and CDR2 sequences are SGHDT and YYEEEE. In DNA form, the CDR3 reads TGTGCCAGCAGCGGGACGGACGGGCCTAACACTGAAGCTTTCTTT. Protein sequence: CASSGTDGPNTEAFF.

The count of this clone is one. The V and J genes are TRBV28 and TRBJ2-7, with D possibly being TRBD1 (5 bases). The germline V gene encodes CDR1 MDHEN and CDR2 SYDVKM. This CDR3 is 13 amino acids long. V lost 7 bases, J lost 3 bases, and 13 bases lay in between. The CDR3 coding sequence is TGTGCCAGCAATCAGGGTGGGGTCTACGAGCAGTACTTC. Translation: CASNQGGVYEQYF.

This clone has more than one count but fewer than ten. The gene calls are TRBV5-8 and TRBJ1-5; the match to TRBD1 covers 7 bases. Germline CDR1 SGHTS, CDR2 YDEGEE. Trimming cost V 0 bases and J 0 bases; bases outside gene matches: 0. This CDR3 contains 15 residues. The CDR3 is CASSLGDSSNQPQHF. CDR3 in DNA: TGTGCCAGCAGCTTGGGGGACAGTAGCAATCAGCCCCAGCATTTT.

V gene TRBV28 combines with J gene TRBJ1-5; D is uncertain. CDR3 length: 12 amino acids. Germline loops: CDR1 MDHEN, CDR2 SYDVKM. Trimming left V 5 bases short and J 6 bases short, with 8 bases between. The CDR3 nucleotides are TGTGCCAGCAGTCTGATAAGTCAGCCCCAGCATTTT. Its translation is CASSLISQPQHF.

The CDR3, as DNA: TGTGCCAGCAGTTGGAAGGATACGCAGTATTTT. It specifies CASSWKDTQYF. The chain uses TRBV6-5 and TRBJ2-3; D remains unclear. Between the trimmed V and J ends, which lost 4 bases and 6 bases, there was a span of 5 bases. Germline CDR1 reads MNHEY; CDR2 reads SVGAGI. This CDR3 comprises 11 residues.

A single count supports this clone. The chain has TRBV7-9 and TRBJ2-1; D ambiguous. Trimming took off 1 base at V and 8 bases at J, with 3 bases between the two ends. This CDR3 spans 11 amino acids. Per germline, CDR1 SEHNR and CDR2 FQNEAQ (reference sequence). The CDR3 protein is CASSLEYEQFF. The CDR3 DNA reads as TGTGCCAGCAGCTTAGAATATGAGCAGTTCTTC.

This chain links TRBV11-2 with TRBJ2-1, with 9 positions matching TRBD2. The V gene's germline CDR1 is SGHAT and CDR2 FQNNGV. This CDR3 comprises 15 residues. J gave up 10 bases and V 4 bases, and 11 bases lay outside the gene matches. The CDR3 sequence: CASSSLRGGRGEQFF. The CDR3 bases are TGTGCCAGCAGCTCTCTTCGGGGCGGGAGGGGGGAGCAGTTCTTC.

J is TRBJ1-1 and V is TRBV6-5; D unresolved. The V gene's germline CDR1 is MNHEY and CDR2 SVGAGI. Trimming took 5 bases from V and 9 from J, leaving 16 bases between them. The CDR3 consists of 13 residues. CDR3 sequence reads: CASSPEGVAQAFF. The CDR3 DNA sequence: TGTGCCAGCAGTCCCGAAGGAGTCGCCCAAGCTTTCTTT.

The J gene is TRBJ1-4, the V gene TRBV15; 9 bases are a match to TRBD1. With 4 bases clipped from V and 8 bases from J, the junction kept 2 bases outside the gene matches. From germline, CDR1 is LNHNV and CDR2 YYDKDF (reference sequence). This CDR3 spans 13 amino acids. This CDR3 is CATSKGQGEKLFF. In DNA, the CDR3 is TGTGCCACCAGCAAAGGACAGGGGGAAAAACTGTTTTTT.

This chain uses TRBV30 with TRBJ1-2; D call uncertain. Trimming cost V 0 bases and J 4 bases, with 18 bases left between them. This CDR3 region has 16 residues. CDR1 GTSNPN and CDR2 SVGIG come from the germline V gene (reference sequence). The CDR3 protein is CAWSVTPPHLSYGYTF. The CDR3, as DNA: TGTGCCTGGAGTGTAACCCCCCCCCATTTATCCTATGGCTACACCTTC.